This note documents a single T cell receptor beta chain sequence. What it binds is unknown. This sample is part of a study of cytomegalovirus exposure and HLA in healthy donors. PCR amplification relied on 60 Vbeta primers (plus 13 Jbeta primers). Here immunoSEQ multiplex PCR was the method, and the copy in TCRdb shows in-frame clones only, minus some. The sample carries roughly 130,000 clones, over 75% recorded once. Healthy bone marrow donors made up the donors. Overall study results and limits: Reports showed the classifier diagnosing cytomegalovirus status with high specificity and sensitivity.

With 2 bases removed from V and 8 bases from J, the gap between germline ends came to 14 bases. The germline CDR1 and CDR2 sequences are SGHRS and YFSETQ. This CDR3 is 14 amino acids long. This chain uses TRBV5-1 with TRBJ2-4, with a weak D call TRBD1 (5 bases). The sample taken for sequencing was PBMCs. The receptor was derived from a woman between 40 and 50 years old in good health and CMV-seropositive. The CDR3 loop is CASSFKGYGDIQYF. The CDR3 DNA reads TGCGCCAGCAGCTTCAAGGGGTACGGAGACATTCAGTACTTC.